These 22 T cell receptor beta chains share one sample of origin, sequenced in a study of neoadjuvant anti-PD-1 for oral cavity cancer. Profiling relied on immunoSEQ multiplex PCR, and the TCRdb table lists in-frame clones only, not all of them. Of around 25,000 clones listed, about 30% are singletons. Time point described: after neoadjuvant nivolumab, at surgical resection. The specimen was tumor tissue, collected after nivolumab (anti-PD-1) treatment. These receptors came from a person between 35 and 79 years old with oral cavity squamous cell carcinoma.

The chain carries TRBV5-1 and TRBJ2-5; no reliable D call. Germline-derived CDR1 and CDR2 are SGHRS and YFSETQ. CDR3 length: 18 amino acids. With 0 bases removed from V and 5 bases from J, the gap between germline ends came to 23 bases. The CDR3 spells CASSLGDWRPVPWETQYF. CDR3 sequence (DNA): TGCGCCAGCAGCTTGGGTGATTGGCGTCCAGTGCCTTGGGAGACCCAGTACTTC.

The chain couples TRBV27 to TRBJ2-7; D gene unclear. V lost 1 base and J lost 7, with 14 bases in between. The CDR3 sequence is 14 residues long. Germline CDR1 and CDR2: MNHEY and SMNVEV (reference sequence). This CDR3 is CASSLYTSPWEQYF. The CDR3 nucleotides read TGTGCCAGCAGTTTATATACCAGTCCCTGGGAGCAGTACTTC.

The chain is built from TRBV7-2 and TRBJ1-1; a weak D match, TRBD1 (5 bases). The CDR3 loop spans 12 amino acids. Germline CDR1 is SGHTA and CDR2 is FQGNSA. Trimming stripped 4 bases from V and 11 bases from J, with 14 bases between. CDR3 coding DNA: TGTGCCAGCAGCTATTCCGGGACTACGGCTTTCTTT. It translates to CASSYSGTTAFF. Based on the CDR3 plus reference TRBV7-2 and TRBJ1-1, the full variable domain is GAGVSQSPSNKVTEKGKDVELRCDPISGHTALYWYRQSLGQGLEFLIYFQGNSAPDKSGLPSDRFSAERTGGSVSTLTIQRTQQEDSAVYLCASSYSGTTAFFGQGTRLTVV.

The chain is built from TRBV4-1 and TRBJ1-1; D gene ambiguous. Per the germline V gene, CDR1 is MGHRA and CDR2 is YSYEKL. The CDR3 consists of 14 residues. The V end lost 0 bases, the J end lost 3 bases, and 8 bases lay between the germline ends. In DNA, the CDR3 is TGCGCCAGCAGCCAAGACGTAAGGGACACTGAAGCTTTCTTT. Encoded protein: CASSQDVRDTEAFF.

The chain links TRBV28 to TRBJ2-7; D may correspond to TRBD1 or TRBD2 (5 bases each). The CDR3 totals 14 residues. Trimming took 4 bases from V and 7 from J, leaving 17 bases between them. Germline V gives CDR1 MDHEN, CDR2 SYDVKM. The CDR3 sequence is CASSSPRGIREQYF. The CDR3 DNA reads as TGTGCCAGCAGTTCGCCGAGGGGAATACGGGAGCAGTACTTC.

In its sample, this clone was seen a few times. The V call is TRBV11-2, the J call TRBJ2-1, with TRBD2 matching 7 bases. This CDR3 region has 15 residues. Trimming removed 1 base from V and 6 bases from J; junction bases left unmatched: 6. Germline V CDR1 and CDR2: SGHAT, FQNNGV. The CDR3 protein is CASSLVILAVNEQFF. The CDR3 DNA reads as TGTGCCAGCAGCTTAGTTATTCTAGCGGTCAATGAGCAGTTCTTC.

This clone appeared a few times. CDR3 bases: TGTGCCAGCAGCGGATTACAACAGGGGGCGCGGGGCTATGGCTACACCTTC. Protein: CASSGLQQGARGYGYTF. The chain couples TRBV9 to TRBJ1-2, with 9 bases lining up with TRBD1. Germline CDR1 SGDLS, CDR2 YYNGEE. V trimming: 3 bases; J trimming: 4 bases; junction bases outside the gene matches: 13. This CDR3 has 17 residues.

The chain has TRBV4-2 and TRBJ2-1; no reliable D call. The V gene's germline CDR1 is LGHNA and CDR2 YNFKEQ. The CDR3 contains 14 residues. V lost 0 bases and J 12 bases, leaving 15 bases between the germline ends. The CDR3 DNA sequence: TGTGCCAGCAGCCAAGACTTCGGACCGACTTCGCAGTTCTTC. This codes for CASSQDFGPTSQFF.

This clone has a handful of counts. The chain has TRBV18 and TRBJ1-1; a weak D match, TRBD1 (5 bases). Germline V gene sequence: CDR1 KGHSH, CDR2 LQKENI. The V end lost 3 bases, the J end lost 1 base, and 6 bases lay between the germline ends. The CDR3 runs to 13 residues. The CDR3 here is CASSPGGNTEAFF. CDR3 DNA: TGTGCCAGCTCACCCGGGGGGAACACTGAAGCTTTCTTT.

This clone was seen a few times. In nucleotides, the CDR3 is TGCGCCAGCAGCCAAGGGACAGGGTACGAGCAGTACTTC. Translating it yields CASSQGTGYEQYF. The genes are TRBV4-1 and TRBJ2-7; 8 nucleotides align to TRBD1. The CDR3 spans 13 residues. Germline V gene sequence: CDR1 MGHRA, CDR2 YSYEKL. J gave up 4 bases and V 1 base, and 0 bases lay outside the gene matches.

A few counts support this clone. The chain couples TRBV28 to TRBJ2-7; D gene uncertain. The CDR3 totals 14 residues. The germline V and J ends were trimmed by 5 bases and 6 bases, with 17 bases remaining between them. Germline V gives CDR1 MDHEN, CDR2 SYDVKM. In DNA form, the CDR3 reads TGTGCCAGCAGTCCCCCGGTGCCTAGGCGCGAGCAGTACTTC. It yields the protein CASSPPVPRREQYF.

V usage is TRBV27 and J usage is TRBJ2-7; 9 positions agree with TRBD1. The CDR3 has 12 residues. Germline-derived CDR1 and CDR2 are MNHEY and SMNVEV (reference sequence). J gave up 8 bases and V 11 bases, and 10 bases lay outside the gene matches. CDR3 coding DNA: TGTGCCCGCCGGGACAGGGACCTAAAGCAGTACTTC. It encodes CARRDRDLKQYF.

There are a few counts of this clone. The V gene is TRBV19, the J gene TRBJ2-7; D is possibly TRBD1 (5 bases). CDR1 is LNHDA, CDR2 SQIVND, per germline (reference sequence). V lost 8 bases to trimming and J lost 0 bases, with 14 bases between them. The CDR3 has 14 residues. The CDR3 loop reads CASSQEPSSYEQYF. The CDR3, as DNA: TGTGCCAGTTCACAGGAACCGAGCTCCTACGAGCAGTACTTC. Combining the CDR3 with reference TRBV19 and TRBJ2-7 gives the whole variable domain DGGITQSPKYLFRKEGQNVTLSCEQNLNHDAMYWYRQDPGQGLRLIYYSQIVNDFQKGDIAEGYSVSREKKESFPLTVTSAQKNPTAFYLCASSQEPSSYEQYFGPGTRLTVT.

The chain is built from TRBV6-5 and TRBJ1-2; weak D call: TRBD1 (5 bases). Trimming took off 6 bases at V and 5 bases at J, with 13 bases between the two ends. The CDR3 is 13 residues long. Germline V gives CDR1 MNHEY, CDR2 SVGAGI. DNA of the CDR3: TGTGCCAGCAGACCGGGACCCCTATATGGCTACACCTTC. It yields the protein CASRPGPLYGYTF.

This clone was detected a few times. The CDR3 DNA follows: TGCAACCGACTGGACAGACACCACCTAAGCGAATACTTC. It specifies CNRLDRHHLSEYF. The chain links TRBV29-1 to TRBJ2-7; weak D call: TRBD1 (6 bases). Germline CDR1 and CDR2: SQVTM and ANQGSEA. The CDR3 extends over 13 amino acids.

Ten or more counts support this clone. The chain couples TRBV2 to TRBJ1-5; 10 bases map to TRBD1. V shed 7 bases and J 2 bases; nucleotides not matched to a gene: 8. CDR1 SNHLY and CDR2 FYNNEI come from the germline V gene. This CDR3 comprises 16 residues. The CDR3, as DNA: TGTGCCAGCATAGGAGGGACAGGGGTGGGCAATCAGCCCCAGCATTTT. This sequence encodes CASIGGTGVGNQPQHF.

V usage is TRBV6-5 and J usage is TRBJ1-1; D may be TRBD1 (6 bases). The V gene's germline CDR1 is MNHEY and CDR2 SVGAGI. Trimming stripped 11 bases from V and 5 bases from J, with 18 bases between. There are 13 residues in the CDR3. For the CDR3, the DNA is TGTGCCGCGGCGGGGGGCGTTAGGACTGAAGCTTTCTTT. Its protein is CAAAGGVRTEAFF.

As to this clone: One end of the junction is discordant with germline, which a read error may explain. The V call is TRBV7-7, the J call TRBJ2-5; the D gene could be TRBD1 or TRBD2 (5 bases each). The CDR3 runs to 15 residues. The germline V gene has CDR1 SSHAT and CDR2 FNYEAQ (reference sequence). The DNA of the CDR3 is TGTGCTAGCAGCTCAGGGAGAGTATTTCAAGAGACCCAGTACTTC. It specifies CASSSGRVFQETQYF.

At least ten counts were recorded for this clone. This rearrangement joins TRBV7-9 to TRBJ2-1, with 10 nucleotides matching TRBD2. The V gene end was trimmed by 2 bases and the J gene end by 9 bases; junction bases not matched to a gene: 16. CDR3 size: 18 residues. Germline V CDR1 and CDR2: SEHNR, FQNEAQ (reference sequence). CDR3 nucleotides: TGTGCCAGCAGCTTAACAGCGGGGGTAGCGGGAGGAAAAGGTGAGCAGTTCTTC. Its protein is CASSLTAGVAGGKGEQFF.

This clone was picked up a small number of times. The chain is built from TRBV29-1 and TRBJ2-2, with D unclear. Trimming removed 5 bases from V and 3 bases from J, with 7 bases in between. The CDR3 has 12 residues. Germline lookup yields CDR1 SQVTM and CDR2 ANQGSEA. The CDR3 region has the DNA TGCAGCGTTCAAATCTACACCGGGGAGCTGTTTTTT. It codes for CSVQIYTGELFF.

This clone came up a few times. The CDR3 sequence is CASSLMGRGYTDTQYF. In nucleotides, the CDR3 is TGTGCCAGCAGCTTAATGGGCAGGGGGTACACAGATACGCAGTATTTT. V gene TRBV7-9 combines with J gene TRBJ2-3; the match to TRBD1 covers 7 bases. This CDR3 comprises 16 residues. Germline V gene sequence: CDR1 SEHNR, CDR2 FQNEAQ (reference sequence). After removal of 2 bases from V and 2 bases from J, the junction contained 7 bases not matched to a gene. The entire variable domain, with the rest obtained from reference TRBV7-9 and TRBJ2-3, is as follows: DTGVSQNPRHKITKRGQNVTFRCDPISEHNRLYWYRQTLGQGPEFLTYFQNEAQLEKSRLLSDRFSAERPKGSFSTLEIQRTEQGDSAMYLCASSLMGRGYTDTQYFGPGTRLTVL.

This clone occurred a few times. The chain has TRBV28 and TRBJ2-3; the match to TRBD2 covers 7 bases. This CDR3 is 15 amino acids long. Per the germline V gene, CDR1 is MDHEN and CDR2 is SYDVKM. V gave up 1 base and J gave up 12 bases; unmatched junction bases: 13. CDR3 DNA sequence: TGTGCCAGCAGTTTATATTCACTAGCGCAGATACCACAGTATTTT. It encodes CASSLYSLAQIPQYF.